The T cell receptor beta chain described here comes from a study of T-cell reconstitution after alpha-beta-depleted transplantation in children (dated by TCRdb to 2016 to 2017). Study-wide context: The study quantitatively tracked T-cell immune reconstitution after TCRalphabeta/CD19-depleted allogeneic hematopoietic cell transplantation in children using TCR repertoire profiling.

What the research found in general, with its limitations: In some patients, high TCRbeta diversity at day 60 was attributed to recipient T cells and intrathymic progenitors that had survived conditioning. Apparently early alphabetaT-cell count recovery about two months after transplant reportedly relied on only several hundred rapidly expanded clones derived from non-depleted graft cells. Hyperexpanded clone frequencies declined over subsequent months; after one year, T-cell counts and TCRbeta diversity were mostly attributed to newly produced T cells.

For this clonotype: Its antigen specificity is not known. No base-level quality is on record; no much larger clone is a single base apart.

Reading from cysteine to phenylalanine, the CDR3 counts 18 amino acids. Just the 54-base CDR3 DNA is kept, in frame starting at base 1. Between the V and J ends, shortened by 4 bases and 0 bases respectively, the junction contains 19 bases. Sequences SGHRS (CDR1) and YFSETQ (CDR2) are obtained from the germline V gene. Library construction relied on PCR. For sequencing, an Illumina HiSeq 2500 was employed. Molecular barcoding was employed in the preparation of TCR libraries, with unique molecular identifiers being used to normalize TCRbeta repertoire quantification. TCRdb's own reprocessing of the public reads used fastp at Q25 and MiXCR and kept productive beta chains. Merged by CDR3 protein, the rows form single entries marked with the most common genes and DNA. The sample table records fewer than 700,000 distinct CDR3 sequences; 10% to 15% of these occur just once. The leading ten clones occupy roughly 2.3% of the sample.

Per the publication, the treatment or condition label means: allogeneic hematopoietic cell transplantation with graft depleted of TCRalphabeta T cells and CD19 B cells. The transplant recipients were children given TCRalphabeta/CD19-depleted allogeneic hematopoietic cell grafts. Recombination linked TRBV5-1 to TRBJ1-4; TRBD1 is a possible D gene, resting on 5 matching bases. Here the sequenced sample was PBMCs, mostly from graft donor cells, taken 360 days after TCRalphabeta/CD19-depleted stem cell transplant. The sequence derives from a male patient under 18 who had a stem cell transplant for acute myeloid leukemia, so the T cells may come from the graft donor. CDR3 protein: CASSLRAAGISTNEKLFF. The DNA is as follows: TGCGCCAGCAGCCTGAGGGCGGCAGGGATTTCAACTAATGAAAAACTGTTTTTT. The entire variable domain, with the stretches around the CDR3 drawn from the reference TRBV5-1 and TRBJ1-4 proteins, is KAGVTQTPRYLIKTRGQQVTLSCSPISGHRSVSWYQQTPGQGLQFLFEYFSETQRNKGNFPGRFSGRQFSNSRSEMNVSTLELGDSALYLCASSLRAAGISTNEKLFFGSGTQLSVL.